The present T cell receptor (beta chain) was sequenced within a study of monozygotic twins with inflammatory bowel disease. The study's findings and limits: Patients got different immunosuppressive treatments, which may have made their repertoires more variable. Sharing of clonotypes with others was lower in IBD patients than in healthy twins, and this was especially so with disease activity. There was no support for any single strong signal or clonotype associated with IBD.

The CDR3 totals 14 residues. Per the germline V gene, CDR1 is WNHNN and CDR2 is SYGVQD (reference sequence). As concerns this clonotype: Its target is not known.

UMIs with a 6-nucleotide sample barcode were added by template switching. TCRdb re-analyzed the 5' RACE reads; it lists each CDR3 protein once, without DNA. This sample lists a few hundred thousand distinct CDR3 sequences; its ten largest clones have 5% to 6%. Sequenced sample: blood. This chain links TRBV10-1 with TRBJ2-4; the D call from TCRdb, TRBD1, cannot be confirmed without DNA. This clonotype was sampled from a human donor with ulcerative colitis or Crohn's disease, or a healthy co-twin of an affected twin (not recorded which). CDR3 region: CASSAPGQLNIQYF.